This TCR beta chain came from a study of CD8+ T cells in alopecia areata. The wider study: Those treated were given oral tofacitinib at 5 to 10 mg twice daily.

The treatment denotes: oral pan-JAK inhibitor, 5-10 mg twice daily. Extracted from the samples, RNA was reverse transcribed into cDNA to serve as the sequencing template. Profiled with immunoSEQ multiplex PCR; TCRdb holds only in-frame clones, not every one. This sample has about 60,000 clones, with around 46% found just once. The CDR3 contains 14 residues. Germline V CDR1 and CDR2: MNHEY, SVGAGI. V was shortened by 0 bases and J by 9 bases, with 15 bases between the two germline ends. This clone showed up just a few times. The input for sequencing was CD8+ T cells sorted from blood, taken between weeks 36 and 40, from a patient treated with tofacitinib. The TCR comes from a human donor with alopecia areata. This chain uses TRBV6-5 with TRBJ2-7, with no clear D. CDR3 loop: CASSYSFDNLRQYF. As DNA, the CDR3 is TGTGCCAGCAGTTACTCGTTCGATAATTTGCGGCAGTACTTC.